These 14 T cell receptor beta chains share one sample of origin, sequenced in a study of radiation and T cells in renal cell carcinoma. Sequencing used immunoSEQ multiplex PCR; TCRdb keeps in-frame clones, though not all of them. The data contain around 170,000 clones, 88% of them singletons. Time point: blood 4 weeks post-SBRT, at nephrectomy. Specified treatment: 15 Gy SBRT to primary tumor, nephrectomy 4 weeks later. Sequencing was performed on blood, taken from a patient whose treatment included radiotherapy and nephrectomy. All receptors come from a woman between 45 and 65 years old with renal cell carcinoma.

The chain recombines TRBV7-2 with TRBJ2-2; maybe TRBD2 (6 bases). This CDR3 has 16 amino acids. V was trimmed by 3 bases and J by 6 bases, leaving 17 bases between them. Germline V gives CDR1 SGHTA, CDR2 FQGNSA. The DNA for the CDR3 is TGTGCCAGCAGCTTGTTCGGGCGGGGTTCGGCCGGGGAGCTGTTTTTT. As protein: CASSLFGRGSAGELFF.

V gene TRBV19 combines with J gene TRBJ1-3; D gene uncertain. Deletions cut 3 bases from V and 2 bases from J, with 20 bases between. Germline CDR1 and CDR2: LNHDA and SQIVND (reference sequence). This CDR3 has 18 residues. The CDR3 sequence is CASSILSDPSPAGNTIYF. The CDR3 coding sequence is TGTGCCAGTAGTATTCTCTCGGACCCGAGTCCGGCTGGAAACACCATATATTTT. Full variable domain (outside the CDR3, taken from reference TRBV19 and TRBJ1-3): DGGITQSPKYLFRKEGQNVTLSCEQNLNHDAMYWYRQDPGQGLRLIYYSQIVNDFQKGDIAEGYSVSREKKESFPLTVTSAQKNPTAFYLCASSILSDPSPAGNTIYFGEGSWLTVV.

This chain uses TRBV6-5 with TRBJ1-2; tentative D call: TRBD1 (5 bases). The germline V gene encodes CDR1 MNHEY and CDR2 SVGAGI. The V and J ends lost 0 bases and 8 bases respectively, with 13 bases between them. The CDR3 consists of 14 residues. The DNA for the CDR3 is TGTGCCAGCAGTTACTCACAGGAGGGCGGGGGCTACACCTTC. It yields the protein CASSYSQEGGGYTF.

This sequence joins TRBV29-1 and TRBJ2-5; 7 positions match TRBD1. V lost 3 bases to trimming and J lost 1 base; unmatched junction nucleotides: 8. Germline CDR1 reads SQVTM; CDR2 reads ANQGSEA. This CDR3 region has 15 residues. The CDR3 sequence is CSVERDRDSQETQYF. The CDR3 DNA sequence: TGCAGCGTTGAGAGGGACAGAGACTCCCAAGAGACCCAGTACTTC.

This rearrangement joins TRBV5-1 to TRBJ2-7, with 10 bases that match TRBD1. J lost 3 bases, V lost 4 bases, and 7 bases had no gene match. Germline CDR1 and CDR2: SGHRS and YFSETQ. The CDR3 length is 15 residues. The chain's CDR3 is CASSPRTGGFYEQYF. DNA of the CDR3: TGCGCCAGCAGCCCGAGGACAGGGGGATTCTACGAGCAGTACTTC.

J is TRBJ1-3 and V is TRBV7-8, with D possibly being TRBD1 (5 bases). This CDR3 is 14 amino acids long. Between the trimmed V and J ends, which lost 5 bases and 5 bases, there was a span of 13 bases. Germline CDR1 is SGHVS and CDR2 is FQNEAQ. The CDR3 sequence is CASSKEGHRNTIYF. In nucleotides, the CDR3 is TGTGCCAGCAGCAAGGAGGGGCACAGAAACACCATATATTTT. The full variable domain, in which reference TRBV7-8 and TRBJ1-3 provide the parts outside the CDR3, is GAGVSQSPRYKVAKRGQDVALRCDPISGHVSLFWYQQALGQGPEFLTYFQNEAQLDKSGLPSDRFFAERPEGSVSTLKIQRTQQEDSAVYLCASSKEGHRNTIYFGEGSWLTVV.

The J gene is TRBJ2-3, the V gene TRBV6-5; 7 bases agree with TRBD1. V dropped 5 bases and J dropped 3; count of bases not matched to a gene: 8. The length of the CDR3 is 15 residues. CDR1 and CDR2 from the germline V gene are MNHEY and SVGAGI. Written as DNA, the CDR3 is TGTGCCAGCAGTCTACAGGGGTTATGGACAGATACGCAGTATTTT. Translated: CASSLQGLWTDTQYF.

The chain recombines TRBV6-6 with TRBJ2-7; no reliable D call. Trimming stripped 0 bases from V and 2 bases from J, with 8 bases between. CDR1 is MNHNY and CDR2 is SVGAGI in the germline V gene (reference sequence). The CDR3 runs 14 residues. This chain's CDR3 is CASSYSNTAYEQYF. In DNA, the CDR3 is TGTGCCAGCAGTTACTCGAACACCGCCTACGAGCAGTACTTC.

This chain uses TRBV9 with TRBJ2-2; D is unclear. Germline V gives CDR1 SGDLS, CDR2 YYNGEE. Trimming stripped 1 base from V and 4 bases from J, with 8 bases between. The CDR3 loop spans 14 amino acids. Here the CDR3 reads CASSVSTGTGELFF. The CDR3 region has the DNA TGTGCCAGCAGCGTATCTACTGGCACCGGGGAGCTGTTTTTT.

The chain employs TRBV6-6 and TRBJ2-5, with D perhaps matching TRBD1 or TRBD2 (5 bases each). The V and J ends lost 6 bases and 0 bases respectively, with 5 bases between them. The CDR3 runs to 12 residues. Germline V gene data show CDR1 as MNHNY and CDR2 as SVGAGI (reference sequence). The CDR3 protein is CASRGDQETQYF. In DNA form, the CDR3 reads TGTGCCAGCAGGGGGGACCAAGAGACCCAGTACTTC.

The gene calls are TRBV5-1 and TRBJ1-1; TRBD1 might be the D (6 bases). This CDR3 comprises 15 residues. The germline gives CDR1 SGHRS, CDR2 YFSETQ. Trimming shortened V by 4 bases and J by 2 bases, and 15 bases separated the two germline ends. CDR3 residues: CASSRRAGDNTEAFF. CDR3 bases: TGCGCCAGCAGCCGGAGGGCAGGGGACAACACTGAAGCTTTCTTT.

The gene calls are TRBV6-1 and TRBJ1-2; 7 bases line up with TRBD1. J lost 5 bases, V lost 2 bases, and 5 bases had no gene match. Germline CDR1 is MNHNS and CDR2 is SASEGT. The length of the CDR3 is 14 residues. The CDR3 here is CASSEQAGGYGYTF. CDR3 DNA: TGTGCCAGCAGTGAACAGGCAGGGGGGTATGGCTACACCTTC.

The chain joins TRBV2 to TRBJ1-1, with D possibly being TRBD1 (5 bases). V lost 10 bases to trimming and J lost 0 bases, with 12 bases between them. Germline CDR1 is SNHLY and CDR2 is FYNNEI. This CDR3 has 13 residues. The CDR3 coding sequence is TGTGCCACTTTAGACAGAATGAACACTGAAGCTTTCTTT. As protein: CATLDRMNTEAFF.

The genes are TRBV5-6 and TRBJ1-6, with D maybe TRBD1 (5 bases). CDR3 length: 13 residues. V was trimmed by 3 bases and J by 7 bases, leaving 8 bases between them. CDR1 and CDR2 (germline): SGHDT, YYEEEE. The CDR3 bases are TGTGCCAGCAGCTACAACAGGAATTCACCCCTCCACTTT. It codes for CASSYNRNSPLHF.